The 10 T cell receptor beta chains reported below all come from one sample, sequenced in a study of cytomegalovirus exposure and HLA in healthy donors. The PCR contained 60 Vbeta and 13 Jbeta primers. Sequencing used immunoSEQ multiplex PCR; TCRdb keeps in-frame clones, though not all of them. The profile covers about 120,000 clones, with around 84% appearing a single time and around 2% taken by the ten largest. The sample comprised PBMCs. These receptor sequences come from a man between 18 and 35 years old in good health and CMV-seronegative.

The chain carries TRBV28 and TRBJ2-7; no clear D gene. The germline gives CDR1 MDHEN, CDR2 SYDVKM. The CDR3 is made up of 12 amino acids. Trimming took off 6 bases at V and 3 bases at J, with 9 bases between the two ends. In DNA, the CDR3 is TGTGCCAGCAGACCAGCGAACTACGAGCAGTACTTC. Translation gives CASRPANYEQYF.

This clone was picked up a small number of times. The gene calls are TRBV6-6 and TRBJ1-6; 8 bases fit TRBD1. The CDR3 is 14 amino acids. Germline-derived CDR1 and CDR2 are MNHNY and SVGAGI (reference sequence). Losses at the gene ends were 6 bases for V and 10 bases for J; bases not matched to a gene: 8. The CDR3 DNA reads as TGTGCCAGCAGGATACAGGGGGGAACATCACCCCTCCACTTT. Its protein is CASRIQGGTSPLHF.

This clone was counted between two and nine times. The J gene is TRBJ1-5, the V gene TRBV6-1; TRBD1 matches at 7 bases. Per the germline V gene, CDR1 is MNHNS and CDR2 is SASEGT. The CDR3 has 14 amino acids. The junction had 7 bases not matched to a gene; V was cut back by 4 bases and J by 7 bases. The CDR3 spells CASSGAGGWQPQHF. The DNA of the CDR3 is TGTGCCAGCAGTGGGGCAGGGGGTTGGCAGCCCCAGCATTTT.

V gene TRBV7-8 combines with J gene TRBJ2-5; 8 bases match TRBD2. V lost 5 bases to trimming and J lost 4 bases; unmatched junction nucleotides: 12. Germline V gene sequence: CDR1 SGHVS, CDR2 FQNEAQ. This CDR3 region has 16 residues. The CDR3 bases are TGTGCCAGCAGCCAGGGGAGTAGCGGGGCGCCAGAGACCCAGTACTTC. Translated, it gives CASSQGSSGAPETQYF.

This chain connects TRBV27 to TRBJ1-2, with TRBD1 matching over 8 bases. The V gene end was trimmed by 3 bases and the J gene end by 7 bases; junction bases not matched to a gene: 13. Germline lookup yields CDR1 MNHEY and CDR2 SMNVEV (reference sequence). CDR3 size: 16 residues. CDR3 loop: CASSLAGGNWWGGYTF. In DNA form, the CDR3 reads TGTGCCAGCAGTTTGGCAGGGGGCAATTGGTGGGGTGGCTACACCTTC.

This clone was observed a handful of times. The chain has TRBV4-1 and TRBJ1-1, with 7 bases aligning to TRBD1. With 4 bases clipped from V and 1 base from J, the junction kept 9 bases outside the gene matches. Germline-derived CDR1 and CDR2 are MGHRA and YSYEKL. The CDR3 length is 16 residues. CDR3 amino acids: CASSLIPGQRNTEAFF. As DNA, the CDR3 is TGCGCCAGCAGCCTTATACCGGGACAGCGGAACACTGAAGCTTTCTTT.

The V and J genes are TRBV4-3 and TRBJ1-6; a weak D match, TRBD1 (5 bases). In germline, CDR1 is LGHNA, CDR2 YSLEER. V lost 0 bases and J 7 bases, leaving 10 bases between the germline ends. This CDR3 contains 15 residues. CDR3 nucleotides: TGCGCCAGCAGCCAAGATGGGACTGACAATTCACCCCTCCACTTT. Amino acid sequence: CASSQDGTDNSPLHF.

This clone appeared a few times. The chain has TRBV11-1 and TRBJ2-7, with 8 nucleotides matching TRBD2. In germline, CDR1 is SGHAT, CDR2 FQDESV (reference sequence). Trimming removed 3 bases from V and 0 bases from J; junction bases left unmatched: 1. CDR3 length equals 14 residues. The DNA for the CDR3 is TGTGCCAGCAGCTTTACTAGCGGCTCCTACGAGCAGTACTTC. Its translation is CASSFTSGSYEQYF.

The V call is TRBV5-1, the J call TRBJ2-5; 7 nucleotides match TRBD1. Germline V gives CDR1 SGHRS, CDR2 YFSETQ. There are 15 residues in the CDR3. With 0 bases clipped from V and 5 bases from J, the junction kept 7 bases outside the gene matches. The CDR3, as DNA: TGCGCCAGCAGCTTGGGAACAGGGGTTTGGGAGACCCAGTACTTC. This translates into CASSLGTGVWETQYF.

The chain couples TRBV6-5 to TRBJ1-2; D uncertain. The CDR3 is made up of 15 amino acids. CDR1 and CDR2 (germline): MNHEY, SVGAGI. V lost 2 bases to trimming and J lost 2 bases, with 12 bases between them. The CDR3 coding sequence is TGTGCCAGCAGTTACGACTCAAACTCCAACTATGGCTACACCTTC. Translating gives CASSYDSNSNYGYTF.